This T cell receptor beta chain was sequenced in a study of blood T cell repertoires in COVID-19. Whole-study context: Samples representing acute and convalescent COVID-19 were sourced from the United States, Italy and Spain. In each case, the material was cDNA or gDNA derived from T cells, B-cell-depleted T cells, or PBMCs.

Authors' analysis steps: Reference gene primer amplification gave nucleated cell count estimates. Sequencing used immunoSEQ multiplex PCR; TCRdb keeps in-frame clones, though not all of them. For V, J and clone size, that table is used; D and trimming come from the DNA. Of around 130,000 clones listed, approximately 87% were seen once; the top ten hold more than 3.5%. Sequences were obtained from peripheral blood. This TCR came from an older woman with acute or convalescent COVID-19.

CDR3 sequence: CATSSGRAGEQYF. The CDR3 nucleotides are TGTGCCACCAGCAGCGGGAGGGCCGGCGAGCAGTACTTC. The V and J genes are TRBV15 and TRBJ2-7; 8 nucleotides agree with TRBD2. Germline V gene data show CDR1 as LNHNV and CDR2 as YYDKDF (reference sequence). The junction had 4 bases not matched to a gene; V was cut back by 3 bases and J by 6 bases. This CDR3 is built from 13 residues. Filled out from reference TRBV15 and TRBJ2-7, the complete variable domain reads DAMVIQNPRYQVTQFGKPVTLSCSQTLNHNVMYWYQQKSSQAPKLLFHYYDKDFNNEADTPDNFQSRRPNTSFCFLDIRSPGLGDTAMYLCATSSGRAGEQYFGPGTRLTVT.